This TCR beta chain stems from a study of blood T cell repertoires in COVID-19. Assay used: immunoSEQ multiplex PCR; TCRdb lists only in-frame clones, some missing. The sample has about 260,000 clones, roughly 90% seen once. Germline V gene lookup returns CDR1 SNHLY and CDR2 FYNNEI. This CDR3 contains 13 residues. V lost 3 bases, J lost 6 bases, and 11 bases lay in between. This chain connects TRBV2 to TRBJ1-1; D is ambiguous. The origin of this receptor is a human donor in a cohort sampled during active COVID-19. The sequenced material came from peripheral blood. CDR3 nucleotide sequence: TGTGCCAGCAGTGATGGGCAGATAGCTGAAGCTTTCTTT. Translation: CASSDGQIAEAFF.